This T cell receptor (beta chain) was recovered during a study of cytomegalovirus exposure and HLA in healthy donors. Study-wide findings and caveats: Altogether, about 160 TCR beta chains were recorded as cytomegalovirus-associated. There were three CMV-associated chains whose specificity for CMV antigens was confirmed in vitro. According to reports, the classifier identified cytomegalovirus status with high specificity and sensitivity.

This clone has a single count. Its antigen remains unknown. Per germline, CDR1 SGHNT and CDR2 YENEEA. This CDR3 spans 16 amino acids. After removal of 3 bases from V and 8 bases from J, the junction contained 13 bases not matched to a gene. A roughly 120-subject validation cohort, separate from the approximately 720-subject first cohort, supplied the donors. Produced via immunoSEQ multiplex PCR; TCRdb's table is partial and in-frame only. The sample lists about 300,000 clones; over 75% were seen once. The chain uses TRBV11-3 and TRBJ2-1, with TRBD2 matching 7 bases. Sequencing was carried out using PBMCs. The clonotype originates from a woman in her late teens or twenties in good health and CMV-seronegative. CDR3 in DNA: TGTGCCAGCAGCTTCGGGAATTCGGGGGGTGTCGATGAGCAGTTCTTC. Translated: CASSFGNSGGVDEQFF.